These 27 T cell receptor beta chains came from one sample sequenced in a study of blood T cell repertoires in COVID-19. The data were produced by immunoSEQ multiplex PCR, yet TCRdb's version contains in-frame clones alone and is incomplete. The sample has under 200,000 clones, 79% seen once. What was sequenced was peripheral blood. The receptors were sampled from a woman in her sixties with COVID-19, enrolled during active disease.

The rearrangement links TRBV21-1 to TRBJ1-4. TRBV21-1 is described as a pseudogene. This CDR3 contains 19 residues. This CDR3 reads CASSKGRLPYGRINEKLFF. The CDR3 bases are TGTGCCAGCAGCAAAGGGCGACTTCCCTACGGCCGAATTAATGAAAAACTGTTTTTT.

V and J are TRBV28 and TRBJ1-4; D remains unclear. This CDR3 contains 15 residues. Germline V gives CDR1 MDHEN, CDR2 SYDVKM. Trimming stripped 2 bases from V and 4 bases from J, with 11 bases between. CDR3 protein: CASSLLELNNEKLFF. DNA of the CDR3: TGTGCCAGCAGTTTACTGGAGTTGAATAATGAAAAACTGTTTTTT.

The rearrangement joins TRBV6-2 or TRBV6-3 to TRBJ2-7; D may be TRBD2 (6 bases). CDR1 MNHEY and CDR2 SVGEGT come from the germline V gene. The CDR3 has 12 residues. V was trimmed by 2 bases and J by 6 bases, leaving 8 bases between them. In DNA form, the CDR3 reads TGTGCCAGCAGTTACCTCGGGAGCGAGCAGTACTTC. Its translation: CASSYLGSEQYF.

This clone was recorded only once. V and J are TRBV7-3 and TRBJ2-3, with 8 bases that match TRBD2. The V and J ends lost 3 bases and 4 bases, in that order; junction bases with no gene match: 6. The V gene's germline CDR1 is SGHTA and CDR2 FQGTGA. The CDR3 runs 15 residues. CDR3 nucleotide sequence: TGTGCCAGCAGCTTGAGCGGGAGCCTACCAGATACGCAGTATTTT. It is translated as CASSLSGSLPDTQYF.

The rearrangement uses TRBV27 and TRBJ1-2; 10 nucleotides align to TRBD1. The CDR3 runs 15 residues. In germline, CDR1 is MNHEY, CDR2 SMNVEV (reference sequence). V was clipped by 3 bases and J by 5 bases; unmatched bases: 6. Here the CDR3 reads CASSFFGTGDYGYTF. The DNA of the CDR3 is TGTGCCAGCAGTTTTTTCGGGACAGGGGATTATGGCTACACCTTC.

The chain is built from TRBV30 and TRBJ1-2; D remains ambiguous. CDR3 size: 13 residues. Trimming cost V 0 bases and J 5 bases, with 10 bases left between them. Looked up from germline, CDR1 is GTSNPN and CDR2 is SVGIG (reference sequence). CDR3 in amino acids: CAWSVAGGYGYTF. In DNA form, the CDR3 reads TGTGCCTGGAGTGTAGCCGGTGGTTATGGCTACACCTTC.

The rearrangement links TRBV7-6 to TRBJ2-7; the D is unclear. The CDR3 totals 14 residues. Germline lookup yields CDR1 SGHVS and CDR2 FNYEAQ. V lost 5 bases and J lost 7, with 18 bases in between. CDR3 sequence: CASSPRTNSLEQYV. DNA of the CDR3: TGTGCCAGCAGCCCACGAACCAACAGTCTAGAGCAGTACGTC.

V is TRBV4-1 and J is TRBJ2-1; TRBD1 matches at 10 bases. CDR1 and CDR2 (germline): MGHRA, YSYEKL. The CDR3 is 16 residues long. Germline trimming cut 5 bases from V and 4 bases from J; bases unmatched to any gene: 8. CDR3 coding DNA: TGCGCCAGCAGCAAATTACCGGGACAGGGGTACAATGAGCAGTTCTTC. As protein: CASSKLPGQGYNEQFF.

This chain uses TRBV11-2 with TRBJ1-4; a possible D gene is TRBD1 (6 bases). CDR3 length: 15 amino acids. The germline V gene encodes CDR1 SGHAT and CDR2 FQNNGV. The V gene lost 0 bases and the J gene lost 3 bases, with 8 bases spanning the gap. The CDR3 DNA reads TGTGCCAGCAGCTTAGACTGGGGGCCTAATGAAAAACTGTTTTTT. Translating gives CASSLDWGPNEKLFF.

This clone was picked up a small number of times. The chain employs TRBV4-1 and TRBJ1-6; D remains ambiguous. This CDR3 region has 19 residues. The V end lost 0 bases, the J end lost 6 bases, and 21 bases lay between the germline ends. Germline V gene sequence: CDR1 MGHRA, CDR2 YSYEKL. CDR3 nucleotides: TGCGCCAGCAGCCAAGATAGGTTCGGGATTAGGACTGGTAATTCACCCCTCCACTTT. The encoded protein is CASSQDRFGIRTGNSPLHF.

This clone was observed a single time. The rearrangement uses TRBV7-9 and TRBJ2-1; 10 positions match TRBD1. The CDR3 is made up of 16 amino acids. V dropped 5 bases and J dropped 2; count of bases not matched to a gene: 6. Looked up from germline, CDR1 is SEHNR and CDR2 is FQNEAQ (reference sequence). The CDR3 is CASSPWTGGTYNEQFF. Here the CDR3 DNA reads TGTGCCAGCAGCCCTTGGACAGGGGGTACCTACAATGAGCAGTTCTTC.

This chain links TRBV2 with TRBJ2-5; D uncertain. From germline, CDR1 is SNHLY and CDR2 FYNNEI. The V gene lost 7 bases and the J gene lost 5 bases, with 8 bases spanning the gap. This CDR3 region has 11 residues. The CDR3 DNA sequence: TGTGCCAGCACTAGTGCGGAGACCCAGTACTTC. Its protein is CASTSAETQYF. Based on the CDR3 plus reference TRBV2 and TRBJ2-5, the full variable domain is EPEVTQTPSHQVTQMGQEVILRCVPISNHLYFYWYRQILGQKVEFLVSFYNNEISEKSEIFDDQFSVERPDGSNFTLKIRSTKLEDSAMYFCASTSAETQYFGPGTRLLVL.

The DNA for the CDR3 is TGCGCCAGCAGTCGGGGTGCGGGGGCAGACTATGGCTACACCTTC. Its translation: CASSRGAGADYGYTF. This sequence joins TRBV10-2 and TRBJ1-2; maybe TRBD1 (6 bases). V lost 5 bases, J lost 3 bases, and 16 bases lay in between. The CDR3 extends over 15 amino acids. Germline loops: CDR1 WSHSY, CDR2 SAAADI.

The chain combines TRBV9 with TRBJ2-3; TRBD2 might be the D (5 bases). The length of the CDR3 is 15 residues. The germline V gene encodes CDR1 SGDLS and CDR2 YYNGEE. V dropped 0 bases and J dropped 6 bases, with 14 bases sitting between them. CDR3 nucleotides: TGTGCCAGCAGCGTAGTCGGGATGGCCGCCGATACGCAGTATTTT. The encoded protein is CASSVVGMAADTQYF.

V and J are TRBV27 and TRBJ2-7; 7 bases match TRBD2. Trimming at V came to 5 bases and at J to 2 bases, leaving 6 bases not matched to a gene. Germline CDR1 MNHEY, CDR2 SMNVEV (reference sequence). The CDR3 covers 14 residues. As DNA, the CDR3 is TGTGCCAGCAGTCGGAGGGAGGGACCCTACGAGCAGTACTTC. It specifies CASSRREGPYEQYF.

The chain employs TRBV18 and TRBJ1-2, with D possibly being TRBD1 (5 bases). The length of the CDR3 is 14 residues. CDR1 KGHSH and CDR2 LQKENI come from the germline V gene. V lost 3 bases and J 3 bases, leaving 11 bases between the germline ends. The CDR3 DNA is TGTGCCAGCTCACCGGGGGGTATTGACTATGGCTACACCTTC. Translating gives CASSPGGIDYGYTF.

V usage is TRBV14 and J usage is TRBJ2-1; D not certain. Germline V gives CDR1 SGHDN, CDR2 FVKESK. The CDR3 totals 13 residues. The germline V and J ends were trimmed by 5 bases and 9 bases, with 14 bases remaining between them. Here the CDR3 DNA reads TGTGCCAGCAGCTATAGTTTAAGAGGTGAGCAGTTCTTC. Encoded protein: CASSYSLRGEQFF. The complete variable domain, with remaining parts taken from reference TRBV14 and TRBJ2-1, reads EAGVTQFPSHSVIEKGQTVTLRCDPISGHDNLYWYRRVMGKEIKFLLHFVKESKQDESGMPNNRFLAERTGGTYSTLKVQPAELEDSGVYFCASSYSLRGEQFFGPGTRLTVL.

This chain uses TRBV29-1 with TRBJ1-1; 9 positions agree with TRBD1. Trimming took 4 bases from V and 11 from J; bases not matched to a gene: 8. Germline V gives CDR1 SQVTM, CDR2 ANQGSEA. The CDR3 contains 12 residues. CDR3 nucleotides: TGCAGCGTTGCGGGACAGGGCCTTGGGGCTTTCTTT. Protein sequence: CSVAGQGLGAFF.

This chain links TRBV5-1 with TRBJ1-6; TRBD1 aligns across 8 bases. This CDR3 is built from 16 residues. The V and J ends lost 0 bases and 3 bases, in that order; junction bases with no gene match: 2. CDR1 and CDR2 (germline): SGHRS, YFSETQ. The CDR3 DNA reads TGCGCCAGCAGCTTGGGAACAGGGGGCTATAATTCACCCCTCCACTTT. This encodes CASSLGTGGYNSPLHF. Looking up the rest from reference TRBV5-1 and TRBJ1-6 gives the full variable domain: KAGVTQTPRYLIKTRGQQVTLSCSPISGHRSVSWYQQTPGQGLQFLFEYFSETQRNKGNFPGRFSGRQFSNSRSEMNVSTLELGDSALYLCASSLGTGGYNSPLHFGNGTRLTVT.

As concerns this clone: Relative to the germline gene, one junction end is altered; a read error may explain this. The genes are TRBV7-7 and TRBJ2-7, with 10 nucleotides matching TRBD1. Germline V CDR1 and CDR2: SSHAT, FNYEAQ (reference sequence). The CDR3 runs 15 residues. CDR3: CASSFGQGGNYEQYF. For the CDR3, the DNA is TGTGCTAGCAGCTTTGGACAGGGGGGAAACTACGAGCAGTACTTC.

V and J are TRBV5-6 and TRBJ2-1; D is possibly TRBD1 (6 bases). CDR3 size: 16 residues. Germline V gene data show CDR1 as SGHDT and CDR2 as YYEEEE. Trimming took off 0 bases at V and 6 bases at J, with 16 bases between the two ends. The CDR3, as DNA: TGTGCCAGCAGCTTGGTAGGGGGTCTCCCTTTCAATGAGCAGTTCTTC. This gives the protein CASSLVGGLPFNEQFF. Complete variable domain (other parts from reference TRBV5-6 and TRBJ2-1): DAGVTQSPTHLIKTRGQQVTLRCSPKSGHDTVSWYQQALGQGPQFIFQYYEEEERQRGNFPDRFSGHQFPNYSSELNVNALLLGDSALYLCASSLVGGLPFNEQFFGPGTRLTVL.

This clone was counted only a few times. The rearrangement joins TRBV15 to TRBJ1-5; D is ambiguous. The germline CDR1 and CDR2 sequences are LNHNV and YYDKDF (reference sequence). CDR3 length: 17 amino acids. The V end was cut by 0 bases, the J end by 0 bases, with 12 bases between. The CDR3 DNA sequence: TGTGCCACCAGCAGAGATGCCACGCGAAGTAGCAATCAGCCCCAGCATTTT. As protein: CATSRDATRSSNQPQHF.

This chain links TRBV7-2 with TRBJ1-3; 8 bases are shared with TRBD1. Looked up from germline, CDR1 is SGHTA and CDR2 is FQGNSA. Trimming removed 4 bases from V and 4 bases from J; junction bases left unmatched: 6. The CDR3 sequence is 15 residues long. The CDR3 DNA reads TGTGCCAGCAGCTACGGACAGGGCTCGGGAAACACCATATATTTT. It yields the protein CASSYGQGSGNTIYF. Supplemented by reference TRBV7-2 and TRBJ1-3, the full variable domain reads GAGVSQSPSNKVTEKGKDVELRCDPISGHTALYWYRQSLGQGLEFLIYFQGNSAPDKSGLPSDRFSAERTGGSVSTLTIQRTQQEDSAVYLCASSYGQGSGNTIYFGEGSWLTVV.

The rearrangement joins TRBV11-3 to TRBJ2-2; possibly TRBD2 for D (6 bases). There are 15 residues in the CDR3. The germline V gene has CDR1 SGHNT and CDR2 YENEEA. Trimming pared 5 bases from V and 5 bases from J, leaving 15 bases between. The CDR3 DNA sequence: TGTGCCAGCAGCCCACGGCGGGGAGGTACCGGGGAGCTGTTTTTT. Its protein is CASSPRRGGTGELFF. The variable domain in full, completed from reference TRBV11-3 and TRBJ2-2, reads EAGVVQSPRYKIIEKKQPVAFWCNPISGHNTLYWYLQNLGQGPELLIRYENEEAVDDSQLPKDRFSAERLKGVDSTLKIQPAELGDSAVYLCASSPRRGGTGELFFGEGSRLTVL.

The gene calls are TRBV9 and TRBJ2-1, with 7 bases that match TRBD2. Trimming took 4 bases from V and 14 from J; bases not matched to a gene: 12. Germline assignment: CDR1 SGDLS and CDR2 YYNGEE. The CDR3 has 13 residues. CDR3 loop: CASSPMMGGLKFF. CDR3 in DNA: TGTGCCAGCAGCCCGATGATGGGGGGGTTGAAGTTCTTC.

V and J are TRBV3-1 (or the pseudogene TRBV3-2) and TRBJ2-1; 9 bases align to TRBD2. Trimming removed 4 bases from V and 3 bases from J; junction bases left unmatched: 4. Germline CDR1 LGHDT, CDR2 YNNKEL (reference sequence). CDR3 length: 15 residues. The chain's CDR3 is CASSPGLASYNEQFF. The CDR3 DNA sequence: TGTGCCAGCAGCCCCGGACTAGCGAGCTACAATGAGCAGTTCTTC.

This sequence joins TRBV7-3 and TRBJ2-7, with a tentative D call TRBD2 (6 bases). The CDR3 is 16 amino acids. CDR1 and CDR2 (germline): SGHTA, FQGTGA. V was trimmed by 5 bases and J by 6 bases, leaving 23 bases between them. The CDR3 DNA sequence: TGTGCCAGCAGCCCCGGTGGGGCGGGGCATGGATTCGAGCAGTACTTC. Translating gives CASSPGGAGHGFEQYF.